A single sample gave rise to the 4 T cell receptor beta chains below, sequenced in a study of blood T cell repertoires in COVID-19. Generated by immunoSEQ multiplex PCR, the TCRdb table keeps only in-frame clones and is missing some. The repertoire holds 360,000 or so clones, with 90% as singletons. The sample taken for sequencing was peripheral blood. These receptors all come from a man in his late teens or twenties with active or convalescent COVID-19.

V usage is TRBV9 and J usage is TRBJ1-6; D unresolved. V lost 0 bases, J lost 0 bases, and 13 bases lay in between. The CDR3 consists of 18 residues. The V gene's germline CDR1 is SGDLS and CDR2 YYNGEE. The CDR3 region has the DNA TGTGCCAGCAGCGTAGACTATGGCGGCAGCTCCTATAATTCACCCCTCCACTTT. It codes for CASSVDYGGSSYNSPLHF.

The chain is built from TRBV6-5 and TRBJ2-7, with TRBD2 matching over 8 bases. V lost 4 bases to trimming and J lost 3 bases; unmatched junction nucleotides: 8. The CDR3 runs to 15 residues. The germline V gene encodes CDR1 MNHEY and CDR2 SVGAGI. CDR3 sequence: CASSSGTRIFYEQYF. CDR3 bases: TGTGCCAGCAGTTCCGGGACTAGGATCTTCTACGAGCAGTACTTC.

This clone occurred once. This chain joins TRBV2 and TRBJ2-5, with TRBD2 matching 11 bases. V dropped 9 bases and J dropped 0; count of bases not matched to a gene: 6. This CDR3 has 15 residues. CDR1 and CDR2 from the germline V gene are SNHLY and FYNNEI. The CDR3 nucleotides are TGTGCCAGTCCGAGTAGCGGGGGGGACCAAGAGACCCAGTACTTC. The encoded protein is CASPSSGGDQETQYF.

This clone has only one observation. This chain links TRBV21-1 with TRBJ1-2; the table's D call TRBD1 went unverified against the DNA. TRBV21-1 is a known pseudogene. The CDR3 extends over 14 amino acids. Here the CDR3 reads CASRGTGGWNGYTF. The CDR3 coding sequence is TGTGCCAGCAGGGGGACAGGGGGCTGGAATGGCTACACCTTC.